This T cell receptor (beta chain) was recovered during a study of cytomegalovirus exposure and HLA in healthy donors. Amplification used 60 Vbeta primers and 13 Jbeta primers. Profiling relied on immunoSEQ multiplex PCR, and the TCRdb table lists in-frame clones only, not all of them. The data show approximately 130,000 clones, with about 78% seen just once and roughly 4% held by the top ten. The germline gives CDR1 LNHDA, CDR2 SQIVND (reference sequence). J lost 3 bases, V lost 9 bases, and 14 bases had no gene match. The CDR3 consists of 17 residues. Whole-study results and caveats: When a later analysis compared HLA-associated TCR beta chains with equally common others, the HLA-associated chains turned out to be more clonally expanded and to have lower generation probabilities. Previous analysis showed most TCR beta V segments were productive about 87% or about 30% of the time.

Points on this clone: The antigen remains undetermined.

This chain joins TRBV19 and TRBJ2-3; 11 bases align to TRBD2. The TCR comes from a man aged 50 or older in good health and CMV-seropositive. Sequenced input: PBMCs. DNA for the CDR3: TGTGCCAGCGCCCAGGTCCTACTAGCGGGGGTAACAGATACGCAGTATTTT. Amino acids: CASAQVLLAGVTDTQYF.